This entry lists 32 T cell receptor beta chains sequenced from one sample in a study of cytomegalovirus exposure and HLA in healthy donors. The PCR made use of 60 Vbeta and 13 Jbeta primers. Sequencing was performed with immunoSEQ multiplex PCR; in TCRdb, only in-frame clones are kept and a portion is missing. The table lists some 140,000 clones, more than 70% of them singletons, with about 6.7% in the top ten. The sample was PBMCs. The receptor set was obtained from a woman aged 30 to 39 in good health and CMV-seropositive.

This chain joins TRBV5-6 and TRBJ2-1; 9 bases match TRBD1. This CDR3 has 16 amino acids. V lost 4 bases, J lost 7 bases, and 12 bases stayed unmatched. Germline values: CDR1 SGHDT, CDR2 YYEEEE. The CDR3 loop reads CASSDRQGVGRNEQFF. CDR3 DNA sequence: TGTGCCAGCAGCGATAGACAGGGGGTAGGTAGGAATGAGCAGTTCTTC.

The chain joins TRBV5-1 to TRBJ2-5; 7 nucleotides align to TRBD1. Germline V gives CDR1 SGHRS, CDR2 YFSETQ. The CDR3 length is 13 residues. V lost 4 bases, J lost 2 bases, and 2 bases stayed unmatched. CDR3 bases: TGCGCCAGCAGCCAACAGGGGCAAGAGACCCAGTACTTC. Its translation is CASSQQGQETQYF.

About this clone: Other DNA sequences in this sample translate to the same CDR3. The chain is built from TRBV18 and TRBJ2-5; 9 bases map to TRBD1. The junction had 0 bases not matched to a gene; V was cut back by 3 bases and J by 4 bases. This CDR3 spans 13 amino acids. Germline V gene sequence: CDR1 KGHSH, CDR2 LQKENI. Here the CDR3 DNA reads TGTGCCAGCTCACCGGGACAGGGAGAGACCCAGTACTTC. Translation gives CASSPGQGETQYF.

The V gene is TRBV14, the J gene TRBJ2-3; possibly TRBD1 for D (5 bases). CDR1 is SGHDN, CDR2 FVKESK, per germline. CDR3 length: 16 residues. Trimming pared 4 bases from V and 8 bases from J, leaving 22 bases between. This chain's CDR3 is CASSPGNRQYVGTQYF. The CDR3 DNA is TGTGCCAGCAGCCCAGGGAACCGACAGTATGTCGGTACGCAGTATTTT.

The chain recombines TRBV5-1 with TRBJ1-4; possible D gene TRBD1, 6 bases. Germline V lookup: CDR1 SGHRS, CDR2 YFSETQ. V was clipped by 1 base and J by 8 bases, with 12 bases between them. The CDR3 consists of 14 residues. The CDR3, as DNA: TGCGCCAGCAGCTTGACAGGGTCGGGAGAAAAACTGTTTTTT. This codes for CASSLTGSGEKLFF. The entire variable domain, with the rest obtained from reference TRBV5-1 and TRBJ1-4, is as follows: KAGVTQTPRYLIKTRGQQVTLSCSPISGHRSVSWYQQTPGQGLQFLFEYFSETQRNKGNFPGRFSGRQFSNSRSEMNVSTLELGDSALYLCASSLTGSGEKLFFGSGTQLSVL.

CDR3 DNA sequence: TGTGCCAGCAGCGCCTTCACAGGGAACAATGAGCAGTTCTTC. It yields the protein CASSAFTGNNEQFF. The chain employs TRBV7-6 and TRBJ2-1; D is perhaps TRBD1 (6 bases). The CDR3 has 14 amino acids. The germline V and J ends were trimmed by 5 bases and 5 bases, with 13 bases remaining between them. Per the germline V gene, CDR1 is SGHVS and CDR2 is FNYEAQ.

The CDR3 protein is CASSATDRGHIGANVLTF. CDR3 DNA: TGTGCCAGCAGTGCGACGGACAGGGGGCATATTGGGGCCAACGTCCTGACTTTC. The rearrangement uses TRBV25-1 and TRBJ2-6; 11 bases align to TRBD1. This CDR3 comprises 18 residues. V shed 4 bases, J shed 3 bases, and the junction held 8 bases outside the gene matches. Germline lookup yields CDR1 MGHDK and CDR2 SYGVNS. The whole variable domain, remainder taken from reference TRBV25-1 and TRBJ2-6, is EADIYQTPRYLVIGTGKKITLECSQTMGHDKMYWYQQDPGMELHLIHYSYGVNSTEKGDLSSESTVSRIRTEHFPLTLESARPSHTSQYLCASSATDRGHIGANVLTFGAGSRLTVL.

The chain uses TRBV5-1 and TRBJ2-7; TRBD1 agrees at 7 bases. This CDR3 has 16 residues. J lost 4 bases, V lost 4 bases, and 14 bases had no gene match. Germline V gene data show CDR1 as SGHRS and CDR2 as YFSETQ. DNA for the CDR3: TGCGCCAGCAGCCACCAGGGACAGCAAGGGGGTTACGAGCAGTACTTC. Translated: CASSHQGQQGGYEQYF. The complete variable domain, with remaining parts taken from reference TRBV5-1 and TRBJ2-7, reads KAGVTQTPRYLIKTRGQQVTLSCSPISGHRSVSWYQQTPGQGLQFLFEYFSETQRNKGNFPGRFSGRQFSNSRSEMNVSTLELGDSALYLCASSHQGQQGGYEQYFGPGTRLTVT.

This rearrangement joins TRBV27 to TRBJ2-7; D not certain. This CDR3 is 15 amino acids long. Deletions cut 3 bases from V and 0 bases from J, with 12 bases between. From germline, CDR1 is MNHEY and CDR2 SMNVEV (reference sequence). The CDR3 is CASSFLGQSSYEQYF. Here the CDR3 DNA reads TGTGCCAGCAGTTTCCTGGGCCAGAGCTCCTACGAGCAGTACTTC.

This chain links TRBV5-1 with TRBJ1-1; D is perhaps TRBD1 (6 bases). The CDR3 length is 14 residues. Germline-derived CDR1 and CDR2 are SGHRS and YFSETQ. The V gene lost 4 bases and the J gene lost 11 bases, with 21 bases spanning the gap. CDR3 DNA: TGCGCCAGCAGCCCCGGAGCAGGGGAAAGTAAGGCTTTCTTT. This encodes CASSPGAGESKAFF.

Here the CDR3 reads CSVGTGQGYEQYF. The DNA for the CDR3 is TGCAGCGTTGGAACGGGACAGGGCTACGAGCAGTACTTC. The gene calls are TRBV29-1 and TRBJ2-7; 9 bases agree with TRBD1. Looked up from germline, CDR1 is SQVTM and CDR2 is ANQGSEA. V lost 4 bases to trimming and J lost 3 bases; unmatched junction nucleotides: 4. CDR3 length: 13 amino acids.

With respect to this clone: The junction departs from the called germline gene at one end, perhaps through a read error. J is TRBJ2-5 and V is TRBV7-7; D remains ambiguous. The CDR3 is made up of 13 amino acids. The germline CDR1 and CDR2 sequences are SSHAT and FNYEAQ (reference sequence). The CDR3 here is CASSLRLQETQYF. The CDR3 nucleotides read TGTGCTAGCAGCTTGCGATTACAAGAGACCCAGTACTTC.

This clone was observed a few times. The CDR3 nucleotides read TGCGCCAGCAGCTTGGCCGCTAGCGGGTTAGAGACCCAGTACTTC. Amino acids: CASSLAASGLETQYF. The chain uses TRBV5-1 and TRBJ2-5; 8 nucleotides align to TRBD2. Germline V gene data show CDR1 as SGHRS and CDR2 as YFSETQ. The CDR3 covers 15 residues. V shed 0 bases, J shed 4 bases, and the junction held 5 bases outside the gene matches.

This clone has only one observation. This chain joins TRBV5-1 and TRBJ1-3; no definite D call. The germline V and J ends were trimmed by 0 bases and 0 bases, with 7 bases remaining between them. Germline CDR1 reads SGHRS; CDR2 reads YFSETQ. The CDR3 is 15 residues long. The CDR3 nucleotides are TGCGCCAGCAGCTTGGCTATCGACTCTGGAAACACCATATATTTT. It specifies CASSLAIDSGNTIYF. Full variable domain (missing parts from reference TRBV5-1 and TRBJ1-3): KAGVTQTPRYLIKTRGQQVTLSCSPISGHRSVSWYQQTPGQGLQFLFEYFSETQRNKGNFPGRFSGRQFSNSRSEMNVSTLELGDSALYLCASSLAIDSGNTIYFGEGSWLTVV.

This clone has only one observation. The chain combines TRBV5-6 with TRBJ1-6; weak D call: TRBD1 (6 bases). V was trimmed by 5 bases and J by 3 bases, leaving 18 bases between them. CDR1 is SGHDT, CDR2 YYEEEE, per germline. This CDR3 comprises 17 residues. CDR3 sequence: CASSFSSAGDYNSPLHF. The CDR3 DNA follows: TGTGCCAGCAGTTTTTCCTCTGCAGGGGACTATAATTCACCCCTCCACTTT.

The V gene is TRBV25-1, the J gene TRBJ2-5; 9 bases fit TRBD1. With 4 bases clipped from V and 5 bases from J, the junction kept 5 bases outside the gene matches. The CDR3 totals 14 residues. Germline CDR1 MGHDK, CDR2 SYGVNS. The CDR3 here is CASSARTGVETQYF. CDR3 bases: TGTGCCAGCAGTGCCCGGACAGGGGTTGAGACCCAGTACTTC.

The genes are TRBV28 and TRBJ2-7, with D tentatively TRBD2 (5 bases). Trimming pared 4 bases from V and 5 bases from J, leaving 12 bases between. CDR3 length: 13 residues. Germline V gene lookup returns CDR1 MDHEN and CDR2 SYDVKM. The CDR3 DNA reads TGTGCCAGCAGTTACCAGCAGAGGGACGAGCAGTACTTC. It codes for CASSYQQRDEQYF.

The chain couples TRBV11-2 to TRBJ2-1; 7 bases match TRBD2. This CDR3 has 12 amino acids. Germline CDR1 and CDR2: SGHAT and FQNNGV. Germline trimming cut 1 base from V and 12 bases from J; bases unmatched to any gene: 3. The CDR3 region is CASSLAGTTQFF. CDR3 DNA sequence: TGTGCCAGCAGCTTAGCCGGGACTACGCAGTTCTTC.

The CDR3 DNA reads as TGTGCCAGCAATCTGGGGCGTCGGGCCCCGTACTTC. Its translation: CASNLGRRAPYF. The rearrangement joins TRBV2 to TRBJ2-7; possible D gene TRBD1, 5 bases. The V gene's germline CDR1 is SNHLY and CDR2 FYNNEI. V lost 7 bases and J lost 12, with 19 bases in between. The CDR3 loop spans 12 amino acids.

The chain combines TRBV6-4 with TRBJ1-2; D is undetermined. The germline gives CDR1 MRHNA, CDR2 SNTAGT. Trimming left V 5 bases short and J 7 bases short, with 14 bases between. The CDR3 is 13 amino acids. DNA of the CDR3: TGTGCCAGCAGTCGGGAAGGGATCGGTGGCTACACCTTC. Translated, it gives CASSREGIGGYTF.

V and J are TRBV6-4 and TRBJ2-2; 8 bases agree with TRBD1. V gave up 4 bases and J gave up 3 bases; unmatched junction bases: 4. The CDR3 contains 15 residues. Germline CDR1 and CDR2: MRHNA and SNTAGT. The CDR3 is CASSAQGADTGELFF. The CDR3 DNA follows: TGTGCCAGCAGTGCTCAGGGGGCAGACACCGGGGAGCTGTTTTTT.

The chain employs TRBV13 and TRBJ1-2, with a tentative D call TRBD1 (6 bases). The CDR3 covers 13 residues. V was cut by 4 bases and J by 4 bases, with 10 bases left in between. Per the germline V gene, CDR1 is PRHDT and CDR2 is FYEKMQ (reference sequence). This chain's CDR3 is CASSSRGGYGYTF. Here the CDR3 DNA reads TGTGCCAGCAGCTCCAGGGGCGGCTATGGCTACACCTTC.

This chain uses TRBV9 with TRBJ1-3; D is unresolved. This CDR3 is built from 14 residues. Per germline, CDR1 SGDLS and CDR2 YYNGEE. Trimming took off 5 bases at V and 4 bases at J, with 13 bases between the two ends. CDR3 nucleotides: TGTGCCAGCAGTGGAGTAGAGAACGGAAACACCATATATTTT. This gives the protein CASSGVENGNTIYF.

The chain joins TRBV7-9 to TRBJ1-1, with a tentative D call TRBD1 (6 bases). V lost 3 bases to trimming and J lost 8 bases, with 7 bases between them. The CDR3 runs to 11 residues. The V gene's germline CDR1 is SEHNR and CDR2 FQNEAQ (reference sequence). CDR3 in amino acids: CASSFGQEAFF. CDR3 coding DNA: TGTGCCAGCAGCTTCGGACAGGAAGCTTTCTTT.

The gene calls are TRBV23-1 and TRBJ1-2; D uncertain. TRBV23-1 is an ORF, with its function uncertain. CDR3 length: 17 amino acids. V was shortened by 0 bases and J by 0 bases, with 14 bases between the two germline ends. The chain's CDR3 is CASSQSSRSIPNYGYTF. The CDR3 coding sequence is TGCGCCAGCAGTCAATCAAGTCGGTCGATACCTAACTATGGCTACACCTTC.

The genes are TRBV2 and TRBJ2-5; TRBD1 agrees at 7 bases. The closer fit of TRBJ2-7 to the DNA end suggests the J call may be wrong. Germline V lookup: CDR1 SNHLY, CDR2 FYNNEI. This CDR3 contains 14 residues. The CDR3 protein is CASSVYRGTYEQYF. As DNA, the CDR3 is TGTGCCAGCAGTGTATACAGGGGAACCTACGAGCAGTACTTC.

About this clone itself: The junction departs from the called germline gene at one end, perhaps through a read error. The V and J genes are TRBV2 and TRBJ1-5; perhaps TRBD1 as D (6 bases). The CDR3 is made up of 15 amino acids. Germline assignment: CDR1 SNHLY and CDR2 FYNNEI. CDR3 amino acids: CASSAEQGSDQPQHF. The CDR3 coding sequence is TGTGCCAGCAGCGCTGAACAGGGTAGCGATCAGCCCCAGCATTTT.

This clone appeared a few times. CDR3 nucleotide sequence: TGTGCCAGCAGGAATCCCCCAGAGGACAATGAGCAGTTCTTC. It specifies CASRNPPEDNEQFF. The J gene is TRBJ2-1, the V gene TRBV6-1; D ambiguous. The CDR3 is made up of 14 amino acids. CDR1 and CDR2 from the germline V gene are MNHNS and SASEGT. Trimming shortened V by 6 bases and J by 5 bases, and 14 bases separated the two germline ends.

The chain combines TRBV10-3 with TRBJ2-3; 12 nucleotides align to TRBD1. CDR3 length: 14 amino acids. The trim removed 6 bases at V and 4 bases at J, leaving 2 bases unmatched. Germline V gene lookup returns CDR1 ENHRY and CDR2 SYGVKD. The CDR3 region has the DNA TGTGCCATCAGCGGGACAGGGGGCCCAGATACGCAGTATTTT. Its protein is CAISGTGGPDTQYF.

The genes are TRBV5-6 and TRBJ1-4; no definite D call. V was clipped by 4 bases and J by 3 bases, with 4 bases between them. Germline values: CDR1 SGHDT, CDR2 YYEEEE. There are 12 residues in the CDR3. The DNA for the CDR3 is TGTGCCAGCAGCCTTTCTAATGAAAAACTGTTTTTT. It is translated as CASSLSNEKLFF.

This clone was seen only once. The chain joins TRBV5-1 to TRBJ2-7; possibly TRBD1 for D (6 bases). The germline CDR1 and CDR2 sequences are SGHRS and YFSETQ. The V and J ends lost 6 bases and 4 bases respectively, with 20 bases between them. The CDR3 length is 15 residues. CDR3 sequence reads: CASTVSIGTRYEQYF. The CDR3 DNA follows: TGCGCCAGCACCGTATCAATTGGGACAAGGTACGAGCAGTACTTC.

This chain links TRBV5-1 with TRBJ2-5, with 9 nucleotides matching TRBD1. The J call is in doubt because the DNA end fits TRBJ2-7 better. This CDR3 is 13 amino acids long. The germline V gene encodes CDR1 SGHRS and CDR2 YFSETQ. The CDR3, as DNA: TGCGCCAGCAGCCCGACAGGGGGCTACGAGCAGTACTTC. Its protein product is CASSPTGGYEQYF.